These 26 T cell receptor beta chains share one sample of origin, sequenced in a study of OX40 agonist ivuxolimab in advanced cancers. Libraries were prepared through the immunoSEQ multiplex PCR assay. This immuneACCESS table, as held by TCRdb, lists in-frame sequences with V and J called but not all clones. Of the missing ones, under half trace to an unresolved V gene in checked studies; the others have no known cause. The sample records tens of thousands of clones, about 85% of which are singletons. Under 3.5% of the sample is taken by the ten largest. This specimen consisted of CD4+ or CD8+ T cells sorted from blood, obtained in a trial of the OX40 agonist ivuxolimab. The receptors here all came from an adult with an advanced solid tumor such as melanoma, head and neck, liver or kidney cancer.

This chain links TRBV20-1 with TRBJ2-7; D tentatively reads TRBD1 or TRBD2 (5 bases each). Trimming cost V 5 bases and J 3 bases, with 8 bases left between them. The CDR3 totals 11 residues. Looked up from germline, CDR1 is DFQATT and CDR2 is SNEGSKA (reference sequence). The CDR3 DNA reads as TGCAGTGCTCGGGGCGGCTACGAGCAGTACTTC. This translates into CSARGGYEQYF.

This rearrangement joins TRBV4-3 to TRBJ2-1, with D hard to call. The CDR3 contains 12 residues. The germline CDR1 and CDR2 sequences are LGHNA and YSLEER. V was shortened by 2 bases and J by 9 bases, with 8 bases between the two germline ends. CDR3 sequence reads: CASSQTRGEQFF. CDR3 nucleotide sequence: TGCGCCAGCAGCCAAACCCGCGGTGAGCAGTTCTTC.

The rearrangement joins TRBV19 to TRBJ1-2, with 9 bases fitting TRBD1. After removal of 6 bases from V and 2 bases from J, the junction contained 4 bases not matched to a gene. CDR3 length: 14 residues. Per germline, CDR1 LNHDA and CDR2 SQIVND (reference sequence). The CDR3 DNA is TGTGCCAGTAGAACGGGACAGGGAAACTATGGCTACACCTTC. Amino acid sequence: CASRTGQGNYGYTF.

The chain carries TRBV18 and TRBJ1-6; D possibly corresponds to TRBD1 (5 bases). Germline V CDR1 and CDR2: KGHSH, LQKENI. The CDR3 runs to 16 residues. V shed 3 bases and J shed 3 bases, with 12 bases lying between them. For the CDR3, the DNA is TGTGCCAGCTCACCCCGCGTGCAGGGCTATAATTCACCCCTCCACTTT. Protein: CASSPRVQGYNSPLHF.

The V call is TRBV10-3, the J call TRBJ2-3, with 7 nucleotides matching TRBD1. CDR3 length: 14 amino acids. V lost 6 bases and J lost 2; bases outside the gene matches: 5. CDR1 is ENHRY and CDR2 is SYGVKD in the germline V gene. CDR3 region: CAISPGTDTDTQYF. CDR3 nucleotides: TGTGCCATCAGCCCCGGGACAGACACAGATACGCAGTATTTT.

The rearrangement uses TRBV19 and TRBJ1-2, with 7 bases matching TRBD1. V was clipped by 6 bases and J by 5 bases; unmatched bases: 12. The CDR3 is 15 amino acids. The germline CDR1 and CDR2 sequences are LNHDA and SQIVND (reference sequence). The CDR3 protein is CASRIISTGPYGYTF. The DNA for the CDR3 is TGTGCCAGTAGAATCATTTCGACAGGGCCTTATGGCTACACCTTC.

The J gene is TRBJ2-2, the V gene TRBV10-2, with no clear D. Germline V gene sequence: CDR1 WSHSY, CDR2 SAAADI. CDR3 length equals 12 residues. With 5 bases removed from V and 7 bases from J, the gap between germline ends came to 8 bases. CDR3 sequence (DNA): TGCGCCAGCAGTCTATTCGTCGGGGAGCTGTTTTTT. Protein sequence: CASSLFVGELFF.

This sequence joins TRBV5-4 and TRBJ2-5, with 9 nucleotides matching TRBD2. V shed 0 bases, J shed 5 bases, and the junction held 17 bases outside the gene matches. The germline CDR1 and CDR2 sequences are SGHNT and YYREEE (reference sequence). The CDR3 length is 19 residues. CDR3 DNA sequence: TGTGCCAGCAGCTTGGGAGCGCTAGCGGGAAAGGTTAGGGCGGAGACCCAGTACTTC. Translating gives CASSLGALAGKVRAETQYF.

The chain has TRBV28 and TRBJ1-1; perhaps TRBD1 as D (6 bases). V was pared by 3 bases and J by 1 base, with 12 bases between. This CDR3 comprises 15 residues. Germline CDR1 reads MDHEN; CDR2 reads SYDVKM. CDR3 in amino acids: CASSFPTGKNTEAFF. CDR3 bases: TGTGCCAGCAGTTTCCCGACAGGAAAGAACACTGAAGCTTTCTTT.

J is TRBJ2-1 and V is TRBV11-3; TRBD2 agrees at 10 bases. This CDR3 spans 12 amino acids. The ends lost 5 bases at V and 8 bases at J; junction bases unmatched: 0. Germline-derived CDR1 and CDR2 are SGHNT and YENEEA. CDR3 amino acids: CASSLAGDEQFF. CDR3 coding DNA: TGTGCCAGCAGCCTAGCGGGAGATGAGCAGTTCTTC.

The chain has TRBV27 and TRBJ1-1; D is uncertain. The germline V gene encodes CDR1 MNHEY and CDR2 SMNVEV (reference sequence). Trimming removed 6 bases at V and 0 bases at J, with 14 bases between. The CDR3 sequence is 15 residues long. The CDR3 DNA sequence: TGTGCCAGCAGCCTAGGACCGTTCATGAACACTGAAGCTTTCTTT. Residues: CASSLGPFMNTEAFF.

The gene calls are TRBV19 and TRBJ2-7; a possible D gene is TRBD1 (6 bases). Germline V gene sequence: CDR1 LNHDA, CDR2 SQIVND (reference sequence). Trimming removed 7 bases from V and 3 bases from J, with 19 bases in between. CDR3 length: 15 amino acids. CDR3 DNA sequence: TGTGCCAGTAAAGGGGGTGACAGTTTAAACTACGAGCAGTACTTC. It translates to CASKGGDSLNYEQYF.

As regards this clone: At the DNA level, this CDR3 is encoded by other sequences in the same sample as well. This sequence joins TRBV5-8 and TRBJ2-2; D ambiguous. Trimming took off 0 bases at V and 1 base at J, with 4 bases between the two ends. Germline V lookup: CDR1 SGHTS, CDR2 YDEGEE. The CDR3 is 14 amino acids. The CDR3 DNA is TGTGCCAGCAGCTTGGTCGGGAACACCGGGGAGCTGTTTTTT. Its protein product is CASSLVGNTGELFF.

This chain joins TRBV7-6 and TRBJ2-7; 11 bases are a match to TRBD2. The J segment lost 3 bases and the V segment lost 5 bases, leaving 6 bases of the junction unmatched. The CDR3 contains 15 residues. Per the germline V gene, CDR1 is SGHVS and CDR2 is FNYEAQ. The CDR3 DNA is TGTGCCAGCAGCGACGCCGGGACTAGCGGCTACGAGCAGTACTTC. It encodes CASSDAGTSGYEQYF.

The DNA of the CDR3 is TGTGCCAGCAGCTTGGGGCCCGGGAATCAGGGGAGTGAAAAACTGTTTTTT. Encoded protein: CASSLGPGNQGSEKLFF. The rearrangement uses TRBV5-6 and TRBJ1-4, with D possibly being TRBD1 (6 bases). Germline CDR1 and CDR2: SGHDT and YYEEEE. The CDR3 loop spans 17 amino acids. V shed 0 bases and J shed 7 bases, with 19 bases lying between them. Together with reference TRBV5-6 and TRBJ1-4, the CDR3 gives the full variable domain: DAGVTQSPTHLIKTRGQQVTLRCSPKSGHDTVSWYQQALGQGPQFIFQYYEEEERQRGNFPDRFSGHQFPNYSSELNVNALLLGDSALYLCASSLGPGNQGSEKLFFGSGTQLSVL.

V gene TRBV5-8 combines with J gene TRBJ1-2; maybe TRBD1 (6 bases). The germline gives CDR1 SGHTS, CDR2 YDEGEE. Trimming shortened V by 0 bases and J by 2 bases, and 14 bases separated the two germline ends. This CDR3 spans 16 amino acids. The chain's CDR3 is CASSLAKGGINYGYTF. The DNA for the CDR3 is TGTGCCAGCAGCTTGGCCAAAGGGGGAATCAACTATGGCTACACCTTC. Complete variable domain (other parts from reference TRBV5-8 and TRBJ1-2): EAGVTQSPTHLIKTRGQQATLRCSPISGHTSVYWYQQALGLGLQFLLWYDEGEERNRGNFPPRFSGRQFPNYSSELNVNALELEDSALYLCASSLAKGGINYGYTFGSGTRLTVV.

This chain connects TRBV7-9 to TRBJ1-1; unclear D gene. The V gene lost 4 bases and the J gene lost 0 bases, with 9 bases spanning the gap. Germline CDR1 reads SEHNR; CDR2 reads FQNEAQ (reference sequence). The CDR3 contains 14 residues. The CDR3 sequence: CASSSGRMNTEAFF. The CDR3 DNA follows: TGTGCCAGCAGCTCCGGGAGGATGAACACTGAAGCTTTCTTT.

This clone occurred once. J is TRBJ2-4 and V is TRBV2, with D uncertain. The germline V and J ends were trimmed by 2 bases and 5 bases, with 4 bases remaining between them. The CDR3 consists of 12 residues. Germline V gene sequence: CDR1 SNHLY, CDR2 FYNNEI. The CDR3 loop reads CASSELENIQYF. The CDR3 DNA follows: TGTGCCAGCAGTGAATTGGAAAACATTCAGTACTTC.

The chain carries TRBV28 and TRBJ2-7; 8 bases are a match to TRBD1. The trim removed 6 bases at V and 4 bases at J, leaving 8 bases unmatched. The germline V gene encodes CDR1 MDHEN and CDR2 SYDVKM. This CDR3 contains 14 residues. CDR3 DNA: TGTGCCAGCAGCAAGGAGGGACAGGCGTACGAGCAGTACTTC. This translates into CASSKEGQAYEQYF.

This clone was counted once. This chain joins TRBV27 and TRBJ2-7; D unclear. The CDR3 spans 12 residues. Trimming took off 7 bases at V and 4 bases at J, with 11 bases between the two ends. Looked up from germline, CDR1 is MNHEY and CDR2 is SMNVEV (reference sequence). This CDR3 is CASKNSGYEQYF. The DNA for the CDR3 is TGTGCCAGCAAAAACTCCGGGTACGAGCAGTACTTC.

This chain links TRBV6-1 with TRBJ2-7, with D tentatively TRBD2 (6 bases). CDR3 size: 13 residues. Germline values: CDR1 MNHNS, CDR2 SASEGT. With 1 base removed from V and 4 bases from J, the gap between germline ends came to 8 bases. The CDR3 protein is CASSEETRYEQYF. As DNA, the CDR3 is TGTGCCAGCAGTGAAGAGACTAGGTACGAGCAGTACTTC.

The chain uses TRBV6-1 and TRBJ2-7; 8 positions match TRBD2. The junction had 2 bases not matched to a gene; V was cut back by 8 bases and J by 2 bases. The CDR3 covers 12 residues. Germline V gene lookup returns CDR1 MNHNS and CDR2 SASEGT. The CDR3 DNA reads as TGTGCCAGCCGGCGGGGGGCCTACGAGCAGTACTTC. The encoded protein is CASRRGAYEQYF.

The chain couples TRBV4-3 to TRBJ2-3; D is ambiguous. CDR3 size: 12 residues. V dropped 3 bases and J dropped 4 bases, with 5 bases sitting between them. The germline CDR1 and CDR2 sequences are LGHNA and YSLEER. CDR3 DNA sequence: TGCGCCAGCAGCCACGAAGCAGATACGCAGTATTTT. Protein sequence: CASSHEADTQYF.

The rearrangement links TRBV19 to TRBJ2-2, with D perhaps matching TRBD1 (5 bases). Germline values: CDR1 LNHDA, CDR2 SQIVND (reference sequence). The V end lost 6 bases, the J end lost 4 bases, and 12 bases lay between the germline ends. There are 14 residues in the CDR3. The CDR3, as DNA: TGTGCCAGTAGAAGTACAGGAGCCACCGGGGAGCTGTTTTTT. This sequence encodes CASRSTGATGELFF.

The chain uses TRBV19 and TRBJ2-3; D not resolved. CDR1 is LNHDA and CDR2 is SQIVND in the germline V gene (reference sequence). V was shortened by 9 bases and J by 2 bases, with 12 bases between the two germline ends. The CDR3 has 13 residues. The CDR3 sequence: CASLSDFTDTQYF. The CDR3 DNA follows: TGTGCCAGCCTAAGTGATTTCACAGATACGCAGTATTTT.

This clone was seen just once. This sequence joins TRBV5-1 and TRBJ1-4; 11 bases match TRBD1. V dropped 0 bases and J dropped 8; count of bases not matched to a gene: 0. The CDR3 sequence is 14 residues long. Per germline, CDR1 SGHRS and CDR2 YFSETQ. The CDR3 DNA reads as TGCGCCAGCAGCTTGGGGACAGGGGGCGAAAAACTGTTTTTT. Translation gives CASSLGTGGEKLFF. Using reference TRBV5-1 and TRBJ1-4 for the parts outside the CDR3, the full variable domain is KAGVTQTPRYLIKTRGQQVTLSCSPISGHRSVSWYQQTPGQGLQFLFEYFSETQRNKGNFPGRFSGRQFSNSRSEMNVSTLELGDSALYLCASSLGTGGEKLFFGSGTQLSVL.